The 27 T cell receptor beta chains given below trace back to one sample, sequenced in a study of blood T cell repertoires in COVID-19. This table comes from immunoSEQ multiplex PCR, and its TCRdb copy is limited to in-frame clones, with some not included. There are approximately 150,000 clones in the sample; approximately 85% occur only once, and approximately 1.8% lies in the top ten. Sequenced: peripheral blood. The receptors stem from a man in his sixties or seventies with acute or convalescent COVID-19.

The chain links TRBV11-2 to TRBJ1-1; TRBD1 matches 9 bases. Germline V gives CDR1 SGHAT, CDR2 FQNNGV. The CDR3 extends over 14 amino acids. The junction had 1 base not matched to a gene; V was cut back by 2 bases and J by 3 bases. The CDR3 here is CASSLRTGDTEAFF. The CDR3, as DNA: TGTGCCAGCAGCTTACGGACAGGGGACACTGAAGCTTTCTTT.

The chain couples TRBV30 to TRBJ1-6; a possible D gene is TRBD1 (5 bases). CDR3 length: 14 amino acids. Germline V lookup: CDR1 GTSNPN, CDR2 SVGIG (reference sequence). V was shortened by 5 bases and J by 4 bases, with 12 bases between the two germline ends. CDR3 in amino acids: CAWLDRSYNSPLHF. For the CDR3, the DNA is TGTGCCTGGCTCGACAGATCTTATAATTCACCCCTCCACTTT.

The chain is built from TRBV14 and TRBJ2-5, with D perhaps TRBD2 (6 bases). CDR1 is SGHDN and CDR2 is FVKESK in the germline V gene. The CDR3 runs to 17 residues. With 1 base removed from V and 5 bases from J, the gap between germline ends came to 20 bases. The CDR3 DNA reads as TGTGCCAGCAGCCAAGCACCGGACCGGGGGTCTCCGGAGACCCAGTACTTC. This sequence encodes CASSQAPDRGSPETQYF.

V and J are TRBV28 and TRBJ2-6, with D unresolved. Germline V gene sequence: CDR1 MDHEN, CDR2 SYDVKM. The length of the CDR3 is 15 residues. Deletions cut 5 bases from V and 0 bases from J, with 8 bases between. The CDR3 DNA is TGTGCCAGCAGTCGAGAATTCTCTGGGGCCAACGTCCTGACTTTC. It yields the protein CASSREFSGANVLTF.

The rearrangement uses TRBV19 and TRBJ2-3; 8 positions match TRBD2. Per the germline V gene, CDR1 is LNHDA and CDR2 is SQIVND (reference sequence). The ends lost 0 bases at V and 3 bases at J; junction bases unmatched: 11. This CDR3 spans 18 amino acids. The CDR3 nucleotides read TGTGCCAGTAGTATAGATTTTCGTGGGCTAGCGGGTACAGATACGCAGTATTTT. This encodes CASSIDFRGLAGTDTQYF.

This clone was detected only once. The chain recombines TRBV19 with TRBJ2-7, with 11 bases matching TRBD2. The CDR3 is 16 residues long. V gave up 5 bases and J gave up 4 bases; unmatched junction bases: 10. Germline CDR1 is LNHDA and CDR2 is SQIVND (reference sequence). For the CDR3, the DNA is TGTGCCAGTAGTCGCACCGGGACTAGCGGATCATACGAGCAGTACTTC. Translated: CASSRTGTSGSYEQYF.

J is TRBJ1-6 and V is TRBV2, with D perhaps matching TRBD1 (5 bases). The germline CDR1 and CDR2 sequences are SNHLY and FYNNEI. This CDR3 has 14 amino acids. V lost 7 bases and J 3 bases, leaving 10 bases between the germline ends. The CDR3 DNA sequence: TGTGCCAGCAACGGGGGAGACTATAATTCACCCCTCCACTTT. It encodes CASNGGDYNSPLHF.

The CDR3 reads CASSQAARDGANYGYTF. The CDR3 DNA reads TGTGCCAGCAGCCAAGCCGCCCGAGACGGAGCTAACTATGGCTACACCTTC. The chain combines TRBV14 with TRBJ1-2; D gene unclear. This CDR3 is 17 amino acids long. Germline lookup yields CDR1 SGHDN and CDR2 FVKESK. Between the trimmed V and J ends, which lost 1 base and 0 bases, there was a span of 15 bases.

The chain combines TRBV2 with TRBJ2-1; D is unclear. V shed 5 bases and J shed 3 bases, with 8 bases lying between them. The CDR3 consists of 13 residues. The V gene's germline CDR1 is SNHLY and CDR2 FYNNEI. The CDR3 sequence: CASSQQIYNEQFF. CDR3 DNA sequence: TGTGCCAGCAGTCAACAGATCTACAATGAGCAGTTCTTC.

J is TRBJ2-3 and V is TRBV5-4, with TRBD2 as a possible D gene (5 bases). Germline V lookup: CDR1 SGHNT, CDR2 YYREEE (reference sequence). The CDR3 has 16 residues. Trimming removed 0 bases at V and 2 bases at J, with 13 bases between. CDR3 protein: CASSLDQERATDTQYF. The DNA for the CDR3 is TGTGCCAGCAGCTTGGACCAGGAGAGGGCCACAGATACGCAGTATTTT. The full variable domain, rest sourced from reference TRBV5-4 and TRBJ2-3, is ETGVTQSPTHLIKTRGQQVTLRCSSQSGHNTVSWYQQALGQGPQFIFQYYREEENGRGNFPPRFSGLQFPNYSSELNVNALELDDSALYLCASSLDQERATDTQYFGPGTRLTVL.

The chain recombines TRBV25-1 with TRBJ2-7; TRBD2 matches at 8 bases. This CDR3 has 15 amino acids. The V segment lost 1 base and the J segment 6 bases; nucleotides outside the gene matches: 8. CDR1 and CDR2 from the germline V gene are MGHDK and SYGVNS. CDR3 in DNA: TGTGCCAGCAGTGAATTTCAAGCGGGAGTCTCCGAGCAGTACTTC. The encoded protein is CASSEFQAGVSEQYF.

The J gene is TRBJ2-2, the V gene TRBV6-5, with unresolved D. Trimming took off 8 bases at V and 1 base at J, with 11 bases between the two ends. Per the germline V gene, CDR1 is MNHEY and CDR2 is SVGAGI. CDR3 size: 14 residues. CDR3 sequence reads: CASSPAGNTGELFF. The CDR3 DNA reads TGTGCCAGCTCCCCCGCCGGGAACACCGGGGAGCTGTTTTTT.

The CDR3 nucleotides read TGTGCCAGCATCGCAGACAGGGGGGAGACCCAGTACTTC. This gives the protein CASIADRGETQYF. The rearrangement links TRBV7-9 to TRBJ2-5, with 9 nucleotides matching TRBD1. This CDR3 region has 13 residues. J was trimmed by 5 bases and V by 7 bases; bases with no gene match: 5. The germline gives CDR1 SEHNR, CDR2 FQNEAQ (reference sequence).

V gene TRBV27 combines with J gene TRBJ1-1; TRBD1 aligns across 10 bases. This CDR3 region has 16 residues. Germline CDR1 MNHEY, CDR2 SMNVEV (reference sequence). The V and J ends lost 4 bases and 6 bases, in that order; junction bases with no gene match: 11. This CDR3 is CASSSGSGQGKSEAFF. CDR3 DNA sequence: TGTGCCAGCAGTTCAGGATCGGGACAGGGGAAATCTGAAGCTTTCTTT.

The J gene is TRBJ1-2, the V gene TRBV10-3; 11 nucleotides align to TRBD1. The V gene's germline CDR1 is ENHRY and CDR2 SYGVKD. V was pared by 8 bases and J by 4 bases, with 12 bases of the junction left unmatched. This CDR3 is 16 amino acids long. The CDR3 DNA reads TGTGCCATCCGGGCGGGACAGGGGGGGGGTGGCTATGGCTACACCTTC. It is translated as CAIRAGQGGGGYGYTF.

This sequence joins TRBV18 and TRBJ1-4; 7 nucleotides align to TRBD1. Germline CDR1 KGHSH, CDR2 LQKENI. Germline trimming cut 1 base from V and 8 bases from J; bases unmatched to any gene: 1. This CDR3 is 13 amino acids long. In DNA, the CDR3 is TGTGCCAGCTCACCACAGGGGGCGGAAAAACTGTTTTTT. Residues: CASSPQGAEKLFF.

The chain links TRBV2 to TRBJ1-1; TRBD1 agrees at 7 bases. The germline V gene encodes CDR1 SNHLY and CDR2 FYNNEI. This CDR3 contains 15 residues. V gave up 5 bases and J gave up 2 bases; unmatched junction bases: 8. The CDR3 protein is CASSRDRGVNTEAFF. For the CDR3, the DNA is TGTGCCAGCAGTCGGGACAGAGGGGTCAACACTGAAGCTTTCTTT.

The rearrangement joins TRBV6-5 to TRBJ2-2; D uncertain. Trimming stripped 6 bases from V and 1 base from J, with 9 bases between. CDR3 length: 14 amino acids. CDR1 is MNHEY and CDR2 is SVGAGI in the germline V gene. CDR3 in amino acids: CASRTQGNTGELFF. Written as DNA, the CDR3 is TGTGCCAGCAGGACACAAGGGAACACCGGGGAGCTGTTTTTT.

The chain combines TRBV7-7 with TRBJ2-3; 8 nucleotides match TRBD2. Trimming cost V 5 bases and J 6 bases; bases outside gene matches: 13. Germline CDR1 reads SSHAT; CDR2 reads FNYEAQ (reference sequence). There are 16 residues in the CDR3. The CDR3 sequence: CASSPGLAGLADTQYF. The DNA of the CDR3 is TGTGCCAGCAGCCCCGGACTAGCTGGTCTGGCTGATACGCAGTATTTT.

This CDR3 reads CASSPLGQGVNEQFF. The DNA for the CDR3 is TGTGCCAGCAGTCCCCTGGGACAGGGTGTAAATGAGCAGTTCTTC. The chain recombines TRBV25-1 with TRBJ2-1, with TRBD1 matching over 9 bases. V gave up 5 bases and J gave up 7 bases; unmatched junction bases: 9. The CDR3 contains 15 residues. From germline, CDR1 is MGHDK and CDR2 SYGVNS.

V is TRBV24-1 and J is TRBJ2-1; maybe TRBD2 (5 bases). Looked up from germline, CDR1 is KGHDR and CDR2 is SFDVKD. This CDR3 spans 12 amino acids. With 2 bases removed from V and 10 bases from J, the gap between germline ends came to 8 bases. The CDR3 protein is CATSDSREEQFF. For the CDR3, the DNA is TGTGCCACCAGTGATTCGAGGGAGGAGCAGTTCTTC.

V usage is TRBV19 and J usage is TRBJ2-6; 7 bases align to TRBD1. Per the germline V gene, CDR1 is LNHDA and CDR2 is SQIVND (reference sequence). The V and J ends lost 8 bases and 1 base, in that order; junction bases with no gene match: 8. CDR3 length: 16 amino acids. The CDR3 region has the DNA TGTGCCAGTTGGACAGGCAGCGCTTCTGGGGCCAACGTCCTGACTTTC. Its translation is CASWTGSASGANVLTF.

This clone was counted once. The chain employs TRBV2 and TRBJ2-2; 7 bases are a match to TRBD1. This CDR3 region has 15 residues. Germline V gene lookup returns CDR1 SNHLY and CDR2 FYNNEI. The junction had 6 bases not matched to a gene; V was cut back by 8 bases and J by 0 bases. This chain's CDR3 is CASGEQGANTGELFF. The CDR3 DNA sequence: TGTGCCAGCGGGGAGCAGGGGGCGAACACCGGGGAGCTGTTTTTT.

The V gene is TRBV5-1, the J gene TRBJ2-6; 8 bases are shared with TRBD1. The CDR3 has 17 residues. After removal of 6 bases from V and 0 bases from J, the junction contained 8 bases not matched to a gene. Germline V gene sequence: CDR1 SGHRS, CDR2 YFSETQ. CDR3 sequence reads: CASTKDTGGSGANVLTF. DNA of the CDR3: TGCGCCAGCACCAAAGACACAGGGGGCTCTGGGGCCAACGTCCTGACTTTC.

This clone was found a few times. The CDR3, as DNA: TGTGCCAGCAGCTTGCAGGGGGCGTTGACTGAAGCTTTCTTT. The encoded protein is CASSLQGALTEAFF. The chain is built from TRBV5-8 and TRBJ1-1; 8 nucleotides match TRBD1. The CDR3 extends over 14 amino acids. The V and J ends lost 1 base and 5 bases, in that order; junction bases with no gene match: 4. Germline V gene lookup returns CDR1 SGHTS and CDR2 YDEGEE. Full variable domain (missing parts from reference TRBV5-8 and TRBJ1-1): EAGVTQSPTHLIKTRGQQATLRCSPISGHTSVYWYQQALGLGLQFLLWYDEGEERNRGNFPPRFSGRQFPNYSSELNVNALELEDSALYLCASSLQGALTEAFFGQGTRLTVV.

The rearrangement links TRBV4-2 to TRBJ2-5; the match to TRBD2 covers 7 bases. Germline V gene lookup returns CDR1 LGHNA and CDR2 YNFKEQ. V shed 4 bases and J 5 bases; nucleotides not matched to a gene: 4. The CDR3 sequence is 13 residues long. Written as DNA, the CDR3 is TGTGCCAGCAGCCCCCAACTAGCGGAGACCCAGTACTTC. Its protein product is CASSPQLAETQYF.

The sample holds one count of this clone. V usage is TRBV13 and J usage is TRBJ2-3; D may be TRBD2 (6 bases). The CDR3 has 14 residues. V was trimmed by 5 bases and J by 2 bases, leaving 11 bases between them. In germline, CDR1 is PRHDT, CDR2 FYEKMQ (reference sequence). The CDR3 DNA reads TGTGCCAGCAGCCCCGGACTAATCACAGATACGCAGTATTTT. As protein: CASSPGLITDTQYF.